The 17 T cell receptor beta chains listed next were all sequenced from one sample in a study of cytomegalovirus exposure and HLA in healthy donors (dated by TCRdb to 2017 to 2019). Library prep was done by the immunoSEQ multiplex PCR assay. For the multiplex PCR, a mixture combining 60 forward primers for TCR Vbeta segments and 13 reverse primers for TCR Jbeta segments was used. Not all clones reach the TCRdb copy of this immuneACCESS table, which keeps in-frame sequences only. Checked studies attribute under half of the gap to unresolved V genes and leave the rest unexplained. This sample is represented by under 150,000 clones; roughly 79% of them were singletons. The ten largest clonotypes hold 3.5% to 4.5% of the sample. Sequenced input: PBMCs. The receptors were gathered from a woman under 40 in good health and CMV-seronegative.

V usage is TRBV30 and J usage is TRBJ2-3, with 8 nucleotides matching TRBD1. With 7 bases clipped from V and 2 bases from J, the junction kept 2 bases outside the gene matches. The germline V gene has CDR1 GTSNPN and CDR2 SVGIG (reference sequence). The CDR3 spans 12 residues. The CDR3 DNA reads as TGTGCCTTACAGGGGGACACAGATACGCAGTATTTT. Translated, it gives CALQGDTDTQYF.

The chain joins TRBV19 to TRBJ1-5; D possibly corresponds to TRBD1 (6 bases). This CDR3 contains 16 residues. Germline V gene data show CDR1 as LNHDA and CDR2 as SQIVND (reference sequence). Trimming stripped 4 bases from V and 2 bases from J, with 15 bases between. As DNA, the CDR3 is TGTGCCAGTAGTAAGACCAGACAGGTCCGCAATCAGCCCCAGCATTTT. It specifies CASSKTRQVRNQPQHF.

The chain uses TRBV11-2 and TRBJ2-7; 7 bases map to TRBD1. Germline V lookup: CDR1 SGHAT, CDR2 FQNNGV. The ends lost 3 bases at V and 2 bases at J; junction bases unmatched: 1. The CDR3 length is 13 residues. CDR3 in DNA: TGTGCCAGCAGCTTGGGGACAGCCTACGAGCAGTACTTC. Its protein is CASSLGTAYEQYF.

This chain connects TRBV27 to TRBJ2-1; a weak D match, TRBD2 (6 bases). Trimming pared 5 bases from V and 3 bases from J, leaving 23 bases between. CDR1 MNHEY and CDR2 SMNVEV come from the germline V gene (reference sequence). This CDR3 is built from 18 residues. The CDR3 loop is CASSRPPFSGDYYNEQFF. CDR3 coding DNA: TGTGCCAGCAGTCGCCCTCCCTTTTCGGGGGATTACTACAATGAGCAGTTCTTC.

The CDR3 sequence: CASSLGRGKSMNTEAFF. Here the CDR3 DNA reads TGTGCCAGCAGCTTGGGCAGGGGGAAGTCGATGAACACTGAAGCTTTCTTT. The chain links TRBV11-2 to TRBJ1-1, with 7 bases identical to TRBD1. V gave up 3 bases and J gave up 0 bases; unmatched junction bases: 10. CDR3 length: 17 residues. The germline CDR1 and CDR2 sequences are SGHAT and FQNNGV.

J is TRBJ2-7 and V is TRBV28; perhaps TRBD1 as D (5 bases). CDR3 length: 12 amino acids. Trimming pared 6 bases from V and 4 bases from J, leaving 10 bases between. Per the germline V gene, CDR1 is MDHEN and CDR2 is SYDVKM. The CDR3 loop reads CASSRQRYEQYF. CDR3 bases: TGTGCCAGCAGCCGACAGCGTTACGAGCAGTACTTC.

This chain uses TRBV28 with TRBJ2-3; no definite D call. Trimming removed 2 bases from V and 4 bases from J, with 7 bases in between. The CDR3 spans 13 residues. The germline CDR1 and CDR2 sequences are MDHEN and SYDVKM. The chain's CDR3 is CASSLRVPDTQYF. The DNA for the CDR3 is TGTGCCAGCAGTTTACGGGTCCCAGATACGCAGTATTTT.

The chain combines TRBV5-6 with TRBJ2-7; D is perhaps TRBD2 (6 bases). The germline gives CDR1 SGHDT, CDR2 YYEEEE. CDR3 size: 12 residues. The ends were cut back, 0 bases at V and 6 bases at J, with 7 bases in the middle. The CDR3 is CASSLGTIEQYF. The CDR3 nucleotides read TGTGCCAGCAGCTTGGGGACTATCGAGCAGTACTTC.

The chain recombines TRBV27 with TRBJ2-7; no clear D. CDR3 length equals 13 residues. The germline V and J ends were trimmed by 7 bases and 0 bases, with 10 bases remaining between them. Germline CDR1 is MNHEY and CDR2 is SMNVEV (reference sequence). The DNA for the CDR3 is TGTGCCAGCAATAGCAAGAGCTCCTACGAGCAGTACTTC. It is translated as CASNSKSSYEQYF.

V is TRBV28 and J is TRBJ2-7, with D tentatively TRBD1 (6 bases). The ends were cut back, 2 bases at V and 4 bases at J, with 9 bases in the middle. CDR1 is MDHEN, CDR2 SYDVKM, per germline. This CDR3 has 13 residues. The CDR3 is CASSLQTGYEQYF. The CDR3 DNA follows: TGTGCCAGCAGTTTACAGACAGGATACGAGCAGTACTTC.

The rearrangement links TRBV5-1 to TRBJ1-1, with 10 bases lining up with TRBD1. This CDR3 region has 15 residues. The trim removed 7 bases at V and 0 bases at J, leaving 6 bases unmatched. Germline values: CDR1 SGHRS, CDR2 YFSETQ. The DNA of the CDR3 is TGCGCCAGCCGGGGACAGGGGAGTATGAACACTGAAGCTTTCTTT. It is translated as CASRGQGSMNTEAFF.

Comments on this clone: At the DNA level, this CDR3 is encoded by other sequences in the same sample as well. The chain joins TRBV5-1 to TRBJ2-5; 9 bases are a match to TRBD1. CDR1 and CDR2 (germline): SGHRS, YFSETQ. The CDR3 sequence is 14 residues long. V was clipped by 4 bases and J by 2 bases; unmatched bases: 3. The CDR3 DNA reads as TGCGCCAGCAGCACTGGACAGGGGCAAGAGACCCAGTACTTC. Protein product: CASSTGQGQETQYF.

The table lists this clone with a count of one. The rearrangement links TRBV13 to TRBJ2-1, with TRBD2 identical over 14 bases. The germline gives CDR1 PRHDT, CDR2 FYEKMQ (reference sequence). Trimming at V came to 8 bases and at J to 4 bases, leaving 4 bases not matched to a gene. There are 15 residues in the CDR3. The CDR3 DNA sequence: TGTGCCAGCTCGACTAGCGGGAGGGAATACAATGAGCAGTTCTTC. Translated: CASSTSGREYNEQFF. Full variable domain (outside the CDR3, taken from reference TRBV13 and TRBJ2-1): AAGVIQSPRHLIKEKRETATLKCYPIPRHDTVYWYQQGPGQDPQFLISFYEKMQSDKGSIPDRFSAQQFSDYHSELNMSSLELGDSALYFCASSTSGREYNEQFFGPGTRLTVL.

The chain employs TRBV19 and TRBJ1-2; tentatively, D is TRBD1 (5 bases). Trimming shortened V by 6 bases and J by 4 bases, and 21 bases separated the two germline ends. The CDR3 has 16 amino acids. Germline-derived CDR1 and CDR2 are LNHDA and SQIVND (reference sequence). Here the CDR3 DNA reads TGTGCCAGTAGCCCTCCGGGGGACTCCTACAGCTATGGCTACACCTTC. Translation: CASSPPGDSYSYGYTF.

The chain is built from TRBV19 and TRBJ1-1; no clear D. Germline CDR1 LNHDA, CDR2 SQIVND (reference sequence). The CDR3 totals 13 residues. Trimming removed 4 bases from V and 3 bases from J, with 9 bases in between. CDR3 protein: CASSTNMDTEAFF. Here the CDR3 DNA reads TGTGCCAGTAGTACAAACATGGACACTGAAGCTTTCTTT. The variable domain in full, completed from reference TRBV19 and TRBJ1-1, reads DGGITQSPKYLFRKEGQNVTLSCEQNLNHDAMYWYRQDPGQGLRLIYYSQIVNDFQKGDIAEGYSVSREKKESFPLTVTSAQKNPTAFYLCASSTNMDTEAFFGQGTRLTVV.

The chain uses TRBV30 and TRBJ1-1; no clear D gene. This CDR3 is built from 14 residues. The V gene's germline CDR1 is GTSNPN and CDR2 SVGIG (reference sequence). V gave up 3 bases and J gave up 10 bases, with 21 bases separating them. The CDR3 protein is CAWRSDIQLSGAFF. CDR3 DNA: TGTGCCTGGAGAAGTGACATCCAATTATCTGGAGCTTTCTTT.

This rearrangement joins TRBV28 to TRBJ2-3; 7 bases line up with TRBD1. In germline, CDR1 is MDHEN, CDR2 SYDVKM. J was trimmed by 1 base and V by 6 bases; bases with no gene match: 4. The CDR3 spans 14 residues. The CDR3 is CASSRGIGTDTQYF. In DNA, the CDR3 is TGTGCCAGCAGCAGGGGGATCGGCACAGATACGCAGTATTTT.